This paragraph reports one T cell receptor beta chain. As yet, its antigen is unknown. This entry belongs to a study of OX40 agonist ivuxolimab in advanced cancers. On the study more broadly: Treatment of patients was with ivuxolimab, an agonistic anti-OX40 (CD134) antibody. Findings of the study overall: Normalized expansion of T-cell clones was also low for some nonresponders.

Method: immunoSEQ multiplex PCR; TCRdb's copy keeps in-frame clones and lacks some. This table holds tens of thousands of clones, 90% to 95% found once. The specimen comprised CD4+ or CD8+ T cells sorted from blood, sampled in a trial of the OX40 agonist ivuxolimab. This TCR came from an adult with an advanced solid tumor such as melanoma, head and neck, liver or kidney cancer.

The CDR3: CASCPGGSYEQYF. Here the CDR3 DNA reads TGTGCCAGCTGTCCCGGAGGATCCTACGAGCAGTACTTC. This chain connects TRBV6-1 to TRBJ2-7; possibly TRBD2 for D (5 bases). The CDR3 has 13 residues. V shed 8 bases and J shed 1 base, with 12 bases lying between them. The germline V gene has CDR1 MNHNS and CDR2 SASEGT.